The source of this T cell receptor beta chain is a study of cytomegalovirus exposure and HLA in healthy donors. Trimming left V 4 bases short and J 2 bases short, with 13 bases between. Germline-derived CDR1 and CDR2 are SGHDT and YYEEEE. The CDR3 extends over 14 amino acids. For this clone: No antigen is known for it.

Overall study results and limits: Rare TCR sequences predominated, though certain public TCRs were found in many donors. Later analysis associated a missense DCLRE1C variant with TCR beta V- and J-gene trimming.

Primers: 60 Vbeta forward and 13 Jbeta reverse. Clones were sequenced by immunoSEQ multiplex PCR, and TCRdb holds only the in-frame ones, with some missing. The sample lists 200,000 to 250,000 clones, 65% to 85% occurring once. The clonotype comes from a man aged 50 to 60 in good health and CMV-seronegative. The chain recombines TRBV5-6 with TRBJ2-7; D perhaps matches TRBD1 (6 bases). Sequencing input: PBMCs. CDR3 in amino acids: CASSPLWDTYEQYF. The CDR3 DNA follows: TGTGCCAGCAGCCCCCTCTGGGACACCTACGAGCAGTACTTC.